The text below deals with one T cell receptor (beta chain). The antigen is undetermined. This sample is part of a study of response to subunit inactivated influenza vaccine. Study-wide points: A suggestion made by the authors is that each seasonal influenza vaccination recruits few new T cells.

TCRdb itself ran the RT-PCR reads through MiXCR, one entry per CDR3 protein. The repertoire consists of more than 450,000 distinct CDR3 sequences, with 7.6% occurring once and the leading ten covering over 10%. This CDR3 spans 18 amino acids. The ends lost 8 bases at V and 4 bases at J; junction bases unmatched: 18. Germline CDR1 MDHEN, CDR2 SYDVKM. This material consisted of PBMCs from blood, taken around 2 years after vaccination. This chain links TRBV28 with TRBJ2-1; the match to TRBD2 covers 9 bases. The TCR originated in a man aged 50-75 years who received an inactivated influenza vaccine. CDR3 region: CASLPSGGAGGTYNEQFF. The CDR3 nucleotides read TGTGCCAGCCTACCATCCGGCGGGGCGGGAGGGACGTACAATGAGCAGTTCTTC.